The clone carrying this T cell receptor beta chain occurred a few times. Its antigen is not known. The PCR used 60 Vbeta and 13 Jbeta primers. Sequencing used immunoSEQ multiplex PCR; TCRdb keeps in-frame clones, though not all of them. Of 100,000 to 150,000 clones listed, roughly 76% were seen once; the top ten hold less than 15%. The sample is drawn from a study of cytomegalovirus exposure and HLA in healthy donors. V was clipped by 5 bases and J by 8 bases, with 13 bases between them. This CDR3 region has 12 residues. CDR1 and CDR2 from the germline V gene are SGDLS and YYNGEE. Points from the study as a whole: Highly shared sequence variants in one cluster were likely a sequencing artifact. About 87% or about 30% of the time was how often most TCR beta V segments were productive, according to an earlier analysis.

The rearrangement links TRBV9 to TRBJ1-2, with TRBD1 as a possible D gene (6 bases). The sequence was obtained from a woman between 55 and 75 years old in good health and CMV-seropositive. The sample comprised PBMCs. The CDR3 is CASSPGGGGYTF. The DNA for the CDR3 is TGTGCCAGCAGTCCGGGGGGCGGCGGCTACACCTTC.